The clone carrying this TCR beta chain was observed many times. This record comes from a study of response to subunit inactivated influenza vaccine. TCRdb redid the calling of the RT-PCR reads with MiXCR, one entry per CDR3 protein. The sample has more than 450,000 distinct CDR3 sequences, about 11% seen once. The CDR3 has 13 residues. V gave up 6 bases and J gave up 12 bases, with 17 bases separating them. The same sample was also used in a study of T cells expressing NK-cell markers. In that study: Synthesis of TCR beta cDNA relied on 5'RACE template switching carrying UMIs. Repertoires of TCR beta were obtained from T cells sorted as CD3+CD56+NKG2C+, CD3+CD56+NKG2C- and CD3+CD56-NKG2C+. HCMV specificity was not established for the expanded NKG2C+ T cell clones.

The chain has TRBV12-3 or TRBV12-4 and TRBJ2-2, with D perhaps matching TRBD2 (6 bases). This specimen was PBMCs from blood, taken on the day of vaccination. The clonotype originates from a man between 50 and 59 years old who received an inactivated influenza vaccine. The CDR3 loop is CASSLRLEGQLFF. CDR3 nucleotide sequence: TGTGCCAGCAGCTTAAGGTTGGAGGGGCAGCTGTTTTTT.